This T cell receptor (beta chain) was observed in a study of PD-1 blockade in classical Hodgkin lymphoma. With regard to this clone: Its cognate antigen is unknown.

Brentuximab vedotin exposure varied among the patients, all of whom had relapsed after autologous stem cell transplantation. J lost 7 bases, V lost 0 bases, and 6 bases had no gene match. Germline assignment: CDR1 SGHNT and CDR2 YYREEE (reference sequence). This CDR3 contains 15 residues. The table came from immunoSEQ multiplex PCR; TCRdb's copy has only in-frame clones and leaves some out. The data show some 21,000 clones, with 74% seen just once and around a fifth held by the top ten. General study findings and limits: Some patients started nivolumab under 1 year after ASCT, and they were excluded.

The chain couples TRBV5-4 to TRBJ2-1, with 8 bases fitting TRBD2. The receptor comes from a human donor with classical Hodgkin lymphoma. The sequencing here drew on peripheral blood mononuclear cells (PBMCs), taken at baseline. CDR3 DNA sequence: TGTGCCAGCAGCTTGGGCCAGCGGGGGTGGAATGAGCAGTTCTTC. Amino acid sequence: CASSLGQRGWNEQFF.